A single count supports the clone carrying this T cell receptor beta chain. Its antigen is not identified. This CDR3 has 16 residues. V dropped 2 bases and J dropped 1 base, with 14 bases sitting between them. Germline-derived CDR1 and CDR2 are MNHEY and SMNVEV (reference sequence). This sample is drawn from a study of cytomegalovirus exposure and HLA in healthy donors. Broader study findings: The later analysis indicated that the majority of CMV-associated TCR beta chains appeared HLA-restricted. Presence/absence analysis assumed near-uniform sequencing depth across donors.

The primer mix had 60 Vbeta and 13 Jbeta primers. Data came from immunoSEQ multiplex PCR; TCRdb stores just in-frame clones and leaves some out. The sample lists about 200,000 clones; 65% to 90% were seen once. This chain links TRBV27 with TRBJ1-1; the D gene is possibly TRBD1 (6 bases). The sample taken for sequencing was PBMCs. The clonotype originates from a woman aged 45-65 years in good health and CMV-seronegative. The CDR3 DNA reads as TGTGCCAGCAGTTTAGGAACAGGGAGGGAGAACACTGAAGCTTTCTTT. Protein sequence: CASSLGTGRENTEAFF.